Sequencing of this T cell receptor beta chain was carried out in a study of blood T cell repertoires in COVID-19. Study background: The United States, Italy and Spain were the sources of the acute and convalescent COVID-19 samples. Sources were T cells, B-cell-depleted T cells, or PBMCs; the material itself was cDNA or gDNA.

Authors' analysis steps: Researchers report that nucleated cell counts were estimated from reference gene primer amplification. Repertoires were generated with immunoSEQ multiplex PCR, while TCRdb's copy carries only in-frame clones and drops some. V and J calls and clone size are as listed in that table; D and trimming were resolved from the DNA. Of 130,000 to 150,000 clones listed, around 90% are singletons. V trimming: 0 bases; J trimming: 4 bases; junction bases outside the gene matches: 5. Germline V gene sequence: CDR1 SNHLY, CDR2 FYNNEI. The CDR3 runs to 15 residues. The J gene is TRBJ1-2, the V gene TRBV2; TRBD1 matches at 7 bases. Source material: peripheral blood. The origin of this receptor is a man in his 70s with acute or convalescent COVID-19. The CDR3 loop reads CASSEAQGGPYGYTF. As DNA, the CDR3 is TGTGCCAGCAGTGAAGCGCAGGGGGGACCCTATGGCTACACCTTC.